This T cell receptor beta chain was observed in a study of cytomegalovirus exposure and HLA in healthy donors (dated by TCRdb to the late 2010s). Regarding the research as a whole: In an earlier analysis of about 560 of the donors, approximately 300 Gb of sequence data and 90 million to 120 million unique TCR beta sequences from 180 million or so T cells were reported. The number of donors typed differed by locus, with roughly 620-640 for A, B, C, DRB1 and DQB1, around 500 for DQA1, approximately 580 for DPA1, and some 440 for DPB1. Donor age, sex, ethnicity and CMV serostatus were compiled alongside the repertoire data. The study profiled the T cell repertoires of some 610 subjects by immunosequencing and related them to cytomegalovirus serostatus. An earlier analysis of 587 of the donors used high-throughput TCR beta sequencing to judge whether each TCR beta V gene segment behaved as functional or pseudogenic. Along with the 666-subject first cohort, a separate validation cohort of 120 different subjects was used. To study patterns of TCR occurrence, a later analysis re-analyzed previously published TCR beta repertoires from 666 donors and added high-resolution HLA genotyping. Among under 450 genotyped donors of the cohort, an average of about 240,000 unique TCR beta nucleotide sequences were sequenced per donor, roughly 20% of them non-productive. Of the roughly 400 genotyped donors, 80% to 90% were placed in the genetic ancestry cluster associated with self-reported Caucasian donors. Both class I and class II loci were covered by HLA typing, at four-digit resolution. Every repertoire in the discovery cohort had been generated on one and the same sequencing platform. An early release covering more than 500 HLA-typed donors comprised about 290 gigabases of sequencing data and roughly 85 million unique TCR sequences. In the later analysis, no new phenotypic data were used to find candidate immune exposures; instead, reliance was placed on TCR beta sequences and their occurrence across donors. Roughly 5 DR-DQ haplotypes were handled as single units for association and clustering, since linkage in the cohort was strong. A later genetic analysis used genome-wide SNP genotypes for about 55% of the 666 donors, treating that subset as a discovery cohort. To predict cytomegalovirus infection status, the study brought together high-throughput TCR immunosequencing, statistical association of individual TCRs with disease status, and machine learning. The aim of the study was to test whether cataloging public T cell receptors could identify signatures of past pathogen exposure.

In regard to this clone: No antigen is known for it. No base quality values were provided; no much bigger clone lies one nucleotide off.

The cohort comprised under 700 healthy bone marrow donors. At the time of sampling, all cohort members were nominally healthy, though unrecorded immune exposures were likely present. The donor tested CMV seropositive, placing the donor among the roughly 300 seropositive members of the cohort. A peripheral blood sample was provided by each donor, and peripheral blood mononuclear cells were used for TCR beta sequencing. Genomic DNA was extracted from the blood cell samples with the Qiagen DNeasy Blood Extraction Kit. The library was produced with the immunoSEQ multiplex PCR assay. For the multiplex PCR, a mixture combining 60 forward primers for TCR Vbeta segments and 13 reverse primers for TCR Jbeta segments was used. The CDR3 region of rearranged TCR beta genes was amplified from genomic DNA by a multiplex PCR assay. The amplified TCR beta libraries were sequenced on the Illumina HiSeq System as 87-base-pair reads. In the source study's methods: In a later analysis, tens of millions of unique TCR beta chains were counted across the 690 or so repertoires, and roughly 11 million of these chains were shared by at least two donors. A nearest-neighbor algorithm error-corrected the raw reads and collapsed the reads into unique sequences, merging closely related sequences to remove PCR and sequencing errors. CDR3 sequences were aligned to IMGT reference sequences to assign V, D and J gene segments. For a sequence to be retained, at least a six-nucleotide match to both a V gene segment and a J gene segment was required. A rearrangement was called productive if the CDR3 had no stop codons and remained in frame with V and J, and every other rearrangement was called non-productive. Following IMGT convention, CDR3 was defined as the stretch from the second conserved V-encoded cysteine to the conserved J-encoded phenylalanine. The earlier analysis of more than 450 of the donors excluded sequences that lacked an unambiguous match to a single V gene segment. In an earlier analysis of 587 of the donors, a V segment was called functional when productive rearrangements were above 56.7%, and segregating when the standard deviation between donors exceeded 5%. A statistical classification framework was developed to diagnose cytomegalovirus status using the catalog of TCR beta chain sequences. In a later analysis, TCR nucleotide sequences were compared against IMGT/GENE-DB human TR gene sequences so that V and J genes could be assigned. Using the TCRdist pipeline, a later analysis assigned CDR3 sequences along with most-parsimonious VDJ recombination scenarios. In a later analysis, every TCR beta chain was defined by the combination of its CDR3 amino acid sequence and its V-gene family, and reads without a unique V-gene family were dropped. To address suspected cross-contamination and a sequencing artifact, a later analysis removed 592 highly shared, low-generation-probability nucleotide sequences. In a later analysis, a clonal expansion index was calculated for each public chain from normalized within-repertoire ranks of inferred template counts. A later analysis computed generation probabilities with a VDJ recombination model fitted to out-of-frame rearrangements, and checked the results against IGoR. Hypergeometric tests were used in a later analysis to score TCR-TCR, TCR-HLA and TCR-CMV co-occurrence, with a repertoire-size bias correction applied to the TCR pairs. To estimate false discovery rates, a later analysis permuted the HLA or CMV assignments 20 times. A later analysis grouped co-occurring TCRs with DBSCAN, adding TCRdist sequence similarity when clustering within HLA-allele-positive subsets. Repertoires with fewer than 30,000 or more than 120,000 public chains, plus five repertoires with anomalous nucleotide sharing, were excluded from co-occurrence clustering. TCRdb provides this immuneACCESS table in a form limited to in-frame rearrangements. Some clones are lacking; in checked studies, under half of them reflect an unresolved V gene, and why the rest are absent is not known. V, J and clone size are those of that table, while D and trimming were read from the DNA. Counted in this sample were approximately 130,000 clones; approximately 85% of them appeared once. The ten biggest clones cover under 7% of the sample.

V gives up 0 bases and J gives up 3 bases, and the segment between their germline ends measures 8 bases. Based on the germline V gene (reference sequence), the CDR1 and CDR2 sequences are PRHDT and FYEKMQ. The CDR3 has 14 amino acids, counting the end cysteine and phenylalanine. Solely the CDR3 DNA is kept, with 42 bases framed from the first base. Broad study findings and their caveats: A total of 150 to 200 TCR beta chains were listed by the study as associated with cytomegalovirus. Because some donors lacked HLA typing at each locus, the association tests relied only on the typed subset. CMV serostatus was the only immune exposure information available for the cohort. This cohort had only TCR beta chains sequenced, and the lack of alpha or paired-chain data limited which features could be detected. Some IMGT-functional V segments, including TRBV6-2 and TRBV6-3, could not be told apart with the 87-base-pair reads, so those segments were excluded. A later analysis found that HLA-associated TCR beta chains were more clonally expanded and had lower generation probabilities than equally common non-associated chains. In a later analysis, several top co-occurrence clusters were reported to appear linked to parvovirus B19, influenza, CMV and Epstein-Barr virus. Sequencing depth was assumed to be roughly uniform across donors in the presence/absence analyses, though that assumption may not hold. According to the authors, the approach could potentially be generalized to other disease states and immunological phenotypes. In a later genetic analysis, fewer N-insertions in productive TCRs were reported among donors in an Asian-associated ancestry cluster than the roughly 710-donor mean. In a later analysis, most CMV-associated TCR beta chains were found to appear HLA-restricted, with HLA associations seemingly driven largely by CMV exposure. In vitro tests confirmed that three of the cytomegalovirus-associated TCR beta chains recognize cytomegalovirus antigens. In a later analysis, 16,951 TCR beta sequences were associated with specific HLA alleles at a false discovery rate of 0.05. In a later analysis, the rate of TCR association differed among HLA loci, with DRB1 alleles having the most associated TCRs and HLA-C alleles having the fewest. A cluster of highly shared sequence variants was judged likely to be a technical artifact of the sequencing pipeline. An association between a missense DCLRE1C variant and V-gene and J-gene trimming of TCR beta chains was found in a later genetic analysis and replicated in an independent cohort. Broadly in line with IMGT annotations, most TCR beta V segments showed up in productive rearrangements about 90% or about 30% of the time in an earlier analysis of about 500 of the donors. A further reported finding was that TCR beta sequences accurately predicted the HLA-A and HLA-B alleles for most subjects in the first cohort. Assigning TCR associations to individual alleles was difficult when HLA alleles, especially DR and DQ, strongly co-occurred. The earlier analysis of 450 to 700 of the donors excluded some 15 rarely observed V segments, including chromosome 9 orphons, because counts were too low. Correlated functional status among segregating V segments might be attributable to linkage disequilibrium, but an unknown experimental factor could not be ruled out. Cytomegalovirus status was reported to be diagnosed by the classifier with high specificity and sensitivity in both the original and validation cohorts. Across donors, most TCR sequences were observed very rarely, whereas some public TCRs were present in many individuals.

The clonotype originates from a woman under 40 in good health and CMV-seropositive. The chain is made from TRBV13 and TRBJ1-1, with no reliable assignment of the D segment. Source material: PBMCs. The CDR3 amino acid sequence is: CASSLGRGHTEAFF. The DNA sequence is TGTGCCAGCAGCTTAGGCCGCGGGCACACTGAAGCTTTCTTT.